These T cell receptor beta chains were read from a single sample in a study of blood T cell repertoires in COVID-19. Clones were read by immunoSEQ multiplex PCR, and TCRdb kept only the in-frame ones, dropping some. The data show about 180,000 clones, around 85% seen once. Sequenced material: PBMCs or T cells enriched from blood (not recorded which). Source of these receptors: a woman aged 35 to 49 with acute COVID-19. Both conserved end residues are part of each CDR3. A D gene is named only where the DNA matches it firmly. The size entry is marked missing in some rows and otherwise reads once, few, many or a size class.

CDR3nt: TGCAGTACCACAGGAACCTATGGCTACACCTTC
CDR3aa: CSTTGTYGYTF
len: 11
abundance: -
v_gene: TRBV20-1
d_gene: -
j_gene: TRBJ1-2

CDR3nt: TGTGCCAGTAGTGGGCAGGACAGAACAGATACGCAGTATTTT
CDR3aa: CASSGQDRTDTQYF
len: 14
abundance: -
v_gene: TRBV19
d_gene: -
j_gene: TRBJ2-3

CDR3nt: TGTGCCAGCAGTGAATATGGGGAGACAGAGACCCAGTACTTC
CDR3aa: CASSEYGETETQYF
len: 14
abundance: -
v_gene: TRBV25-1
d_gene: -
j_gene: TRBJ2-5

CDR3nt: TGTGCCAGCAGCCGGGTGGGGGGTCAAGAGACCCAGTACTTC
CDR3aa: CASSRVGGQETQYF
len: 14
abundance: few
v_gene: TRBV7-2
d_gene: -
j_gene: TRBJ2-5

CDR3nt: TGTGCCAGCAGCTTAACGAGGGGCACAGATACGCAGTATTTT
CDR3aa: CASSLTRGTDTQYF
len: 14
abundance: -
v_gene: TRBV11-2
d_gene: -
j_gene: TRBJ2-3

CDR3nt: TGTGCCAGCAGCCAGGCGGTTAACACTGAAGCTTTCTTT
CDR3aa: CASSQAVNTEAFF
len: 13
abundance: -
v_gene: TRBV3-1/TRBV3-2
d_gene: -
j_gene: TRBJ1-1

CDR3nt: TGTGCCAGCAGTGAATTCCGCATTCAGTACTTC
CDR3aa: CASSEFRIQYF
len: 11
abundance: -
v_gene: TRBV2
d_gene: -
j_gene: TRBJ2-4

CDR3nt: TGCGCCAGCACCCTGCTAGGTGGGGCCGACGGTGAGCAGTTCTTC
CDR3aa: CASTLLGGADGEQFF
len: 15
abundance: -
v_gene: TRBV5-1
d_gene: -
j_gene: TRBJ2-1

CDR3nt: TGTGCCAGTAGCCAAGCGGGAGGCTTGGGGGAGACCCAGTACTTC
CDR3aa: CASSQAGGLGETQYF
len: 15
abundance: -
v_gene: TRBV19
d_gene: TRBD2
j_gene: TRBJ2-5

CDR3nt: TGTGCCAGCAGCCATCGAGGACAGAGCTATGGCTACACCTTC
CDR3aa: CASSHRGQSYGYTF
len: 14
abundance: -
v_gene: TRBV4-2
d_gene: -
j_gene: TRBJ1-2

CDR3nt: TGCGCCAGCAGCTTGGAAGGGGGGGCTTATGAGACCCAGTACTTC
CDR3aa: CASSLEGGAYETQYF
len: 15
abundance: -
v_gene: TRBV5-1
d_gene: -
j_gene: TRBJ2-5

CDR3nt: TGTGCCAGCAGCTTAGGGGGACACTACGAGCAGTACTTC
CDR3aa: CASSLGGHYEQYF
len: 13
abundance: once
v_gene: TRBV7-9
d_gene: -
j_gene: TRBJ2-7

CDR3nt: TGCGCCAGCAGCTTTACCGGGACAGGGGGCGGACAAAGAAACACCATATATTTT
CDR3aa: CASSFTGTGGGQRNTIYF
len: 18
abundance: few
v_gene: TRBV5-1
d_gene: TRBD1
j_gene: TRBJ1-3

CDR3nt: TGTGCCAGCAGCCGTAGGACAGCAACTAATGAAAAACTGTTTTTT
CDR3aa: CASSRRTATNEKLFF
len: 15
abundance: -
v_gene: TRBV3-1/TRBV3-2
d_gene: -
j_gene: TRBJ1-4

CDR3nt: TGTGCTAGTGGTTTGGGCGAGGGGGCGGACTATGGCTACACCTTC
CDR3aa: CASGLGEGADYGYTF
len: 15
abundance: few
v_gene: TRBV12-5
d_gene: TRBD1
j_gene: TRBJ1-2

CDR3nt: TGTGCCAGCAGCGAACCGATACAGGGGCATGGAAACACCATATATTTT
CDR3aa: CASSEPIQGHGNTIYF
len: 16
abundance: once
v_gene: TRBV14
d_gene: TRBD1
j_gene: TRBJ1-3

CDR3nt: TGCGCCAGCGGGCTAGCGGGAGAGCGGTACAATGAGCAGTTCTTC
CDR3aa: CASGLAGERYNEQFF
len: 15
abundance: -
v_gene: TRBV5-1
d_gene: TRBD2
j_gene: TRBJ2-1

CDR3nt: TGTGCCAGCAGCCAAGGTACCAATTCGGCGGTCAGGAACACTGAAGCTTTCTTT
CDR3aa: CASSQGTNSAVRNTEAFF
len: 18
abundance: once
v_gene: TRBV3-1/TRBV3-2
d_gene: -
j_gene: TRBJ1-1

CDR3nt: TGTGCCAGTAGGGGCGGGAGGGCCGGAGATACGCAGTATTTT
CDR3aa: CASRGGRAGDTQYF
len: 14
abundance: -
v_gene: TRBV19
d_gene: TRBD2
j_gene: TRBJ2-3

CDR3nt: TGCGCCAGCAGCTTGGCCTCCCGGACTGGATCCTACAATGAGCAGTTCTTC
CDR3aa: CASSLASRTGSYNEQFF
len: 17
abundance: -
v_gene: TRBV5-1
d_gene: -
j_gene: TRBJ2-1

CDR3nt: TGCGCCAGCAGCGCAGGGGGCAATTACGAAAAACTGTTTTTT
CDR3aa: CASSAGGNYEKLFF
len: 14
abundance: -
v_gene: TRBV5-1
d_gene: TRBD1
j_gene: TRBJ1-4

CDR3nt: TGCAGCGTTATAGCGGGGCACAAATCCTACGAGCAGTACTTC
CDR3aa: CSVIAGHKSYEQYF
len: 14
abundance: -
v_gene: TRBV29-1
d_gene: TRBD2
j_gene: TRBJ2-7

CDR3nt: TGTGCCAGCAGTGGGGGACAGAAGTACACCTTC
CDR3aa: CASSGGQKYTF
len: 11
abundance: -
v_gene: TRBV2
d_gene: TRBD1
j_gene: TRBJ1-2

CDR3nt: TGCGCCAGCAAGGGGGAGCCCTACAATGAGCAGTTCTTC
CDR3aa: CASKGEPYNEQFF
len: 13
abundance: -
v_gene: TRBV5-1
d_gene: -
j_gene: TRBJ2-1

CDR3nt: TGTGCCTGGAGTCCCAGCGTTCTCTACAATGAGCAGTTCTTC
CDR3aa: CAWSPSVLYNEQFF
len: 14
abundance: -
v_gene: TRBV30
d_gene: -
j_gene: TRBJ2-1

CDR3nt: TGTGCCAGCAGCCCCGGGACAGGGGGCTTCTATGGCTACACCTTC
CDR3aa: CASSPGTGGFYGYTF
len: 15
abundance: -
v_gene: TRBV6-6
d_gene: TRBD1
j_gene: TRBJ1-2

CDR3nt: TGTGCCAGCAGTTACTCCAGGACAGGATGGTATGGCTACACCTTC
CDR3aa: CASSYSRTGWYGYTF
len: 15
abundance: -
v_gene: TRBV6-5
d_gene: TRBD1
j_gene: TRBJ1-2

CDR3nt: TGTGCCAGCAGTCTTCAAAGCGGGACCCGCACAGATACGCAGTATTTT
CDR3aa: CASSLQSGTRTDTQYF
len: 16
abundance: -
v_gene: TRBV2
d_gene: TRBD2
j_gene: TRBJ2-3

CDR3nt: TGTGCCAGCAGCCCGGGGGTCCGGGAGGGCACAGATACGCAGTATTTT
CDR3aa: CASSPGVREGTDTQYF
len: 16
abundance: -
v_gene: TRBV7-3
d_gene: TRBD2
j_gene: TRBJ2-3

CDR3nt: TGTGCCAGTTCCAGCGGGGGACTCTACAATGAGCAGTTCTTC
CDR3aa: CASSSGGLYNEQFF
len: 14
abundance: -
v_gene: TRBV19
d_gene: TRBD2
j_gene: TRBJ2-1

CDR3nt: TGTGCCAGCAGCTTAGAGGCCAGGGGCAGACATGAGCAGTTCTTC
CDR3aa: CASSLEARGRHEQFF
len: 15
abundance: once
v_gene: TRBV11-3
d_gene: -
j_gene: TRBJ2-1